The rows below give T cell receptor beta chains drawn from one sample of a study of OX40 agonist ivuxolimab in advanced cancers. Assay: immunoSEQ multiplex PCR; the TCRdb copy retains only in-frame clones and omits some. The table lists 50,000 to 85,000 clones, 75% to 90% of them singletons. The sequencing here drew on CD4+ or CD8+ T cells sorted from blood, taken in a trial of the OX40 agonist ivuxolimab. The receptors come from an adult with an advanced solid tumor such as melanoma, head and neck, liver or kidney cancer. CDR3s include the opening cysteine and the closing phenylalanine or tryptophan. Each record gives: J gene, V gene, D gene, clone size, CDR3 DNA, CDR3 protein. D genes are given only for firm matches. Clone size, where shown, is once, few, many, or a class for clones that have expanded.

j_gene: TRBJ1-5; v_gene: TRBV7-3; d_gene: TRBD1; abundance: NA; CDR3nt: TGTGCCAGCAGCGGCAACAGGGGAAATCAGCCCCAGCATTTT; CDR3aa: CASSGNRGNQPQHF
j_gene: TRBJ2-7; v_gene: TRBV7-8; d_gene: TRBD2; abundance: NA; CDR3nt: TGTGCCAGCAGCTTAGAAGGGGCGGGAGGTACCTACGAGCAGTACTTC; CDR3aa: CASSLEGAGGTYEQYF
j_gene: TRBJ2-1; v_gene: TRBV25-1; d_gene: NA; abundance: NA; CDR3nt: TGTGCCAGCAGTGAGGGATCACGTTACAATGAGCAGTTCTTC; CDR3aa: CASSEGSRYNEQFF
j_gene: TRBJ2-3; v_gene: TRBV27; d_gene: NA; abundance: few; CDR3nt: TGTGCCAGCAGTACCTACACAGGGTCGGCAGATACGCAGTATTTT; CDR3aa: CASSTYTGSADTQYF
j_gene: TRBJ2-3; v_gene: TRBV7-9; d_gene: NA; abundance: NA; CDR3nt: TGTGCCAGCAGCCAGGACTATCAGCGCACAGATACGCAGTATTTT; CDR3aa: CASSQDYQRTDTQYF
j_gene: TRBJ2-6; v_gene: TRBV7-9; d_gene: NA; abundance: NA; CDR3nt: TGTGCCAGCAGCTTGCAGGTTGGGGCCAACGTCCTGACTTTC; CDR3aa: CASSLQVGANVLTF
j_gene: TRBJ2-3; v_gene: TRBV27; d_gene: NA; abundance: NA; CDR3nt: TGTGCCAGCAGTTTGAGCTACCGCGCAGATACGCAGTATTTT; CDR3aa: CASSLSYRADTQYF
j_gene: TRBJ2-2; v_gene: TRBV2; d_gene: NA; abundance: NA; CDR3nt: TGTGCCAGCAGGGGAAACAGAGGCACCGGGGAGCTGTTTTTT; CDR3aa: CASRGNRGTGELFF
j_gene: TRBJ2-3; v_gene: TRBV19; d_gene: NA; abundance: NA; CDR3nt: TGTGCCAGCATCGCCCCCCCGGGCGGACCCACAGATACGCAGTATTTT; CDR3aa: CASIAPPGGPTDTQYF
j_gene: TRBJ2-2; v_gene: TRBV7-2; d_gene: NA; abundance: NA; CDR3nt: TGTGCCAGCAGCTTAGTAGCCAGGGCGAACACCGGGGAGCTGTTTTTT; CDR3aa: CASSLVARANTGELFF
j_gene: TRBJ2-3; v_gene: TRBV5-1; d_gene: NA; abundance: NA; CDR3nt: TGCGCCAGCAGCTTGGAGGGCAGGGGAAGCACAGATACGCAGTATTTT; CDR3aa: CASSLEGRGSTDTQYF
j_gene: TRBJ2-7; v_gene: TRBV5-1; d_gene: NA; abundance: NA; CDR3nt: TGCGCCAGCAGCTTGGATGCGGTCTTAGGCTACGAGCAGTACTTC; CDR3aa: CASSLDAVLGYEQYF
j_gene: TRBJ2-2; v_gene: TRBV5-4; d_gene: TRBD1; abundance: NA; CDR3nt: TGTGCCAGCAGACGTGGACAGGGTGTATCCACCGGGGAGCTGTTTTTT; CDR3aa: CASRRGQGVSTGELFF
j_gene: TRBJ2-7; v_gene: TRBV7-2; d_gene: TRBD2; abundance: NA; CDR3nt: TGTGCCAGCAGCTTTTTACCCGGGACTAGCGGACTATCCTACGAGCAGTACTTC; CDR3aa: CASSFLPGTSGLSYEQYF
j_gene: TRBJ2-5; v_gene: TRBV5-1; d_gene: TRBD2; abundance: NA; CDR3nt: TGCGCCAGCAGCTTTGAATTCGCGGGAGACGAGACCCAGTACTTC; CDR3aa: CASSFEFAGDETQYF
j_gene: TRBJ2-3; v_gene: TRBV18; d_gene: TRBD2; abundance: NA; CDR3nt: TGTGCCAGCTCACGCCGCGCTAGCGGGACGACGTCAGATACGCAGTATTTT; CDR3aa: CASSRRASGTTSDTQYF
j_gene: TRBJ2-2; v_gene: TRBV19; d_gene: TRBD2; abundance: NA; CDR3nt: TGTGCCAGTCTCAATTCCGGGAGGGTGGCTTCCGGGGAGCTGTTTTTT; CDR3aa: CASLNSGRVASGELFF
j_gene: TRBJ1-5; v_gene: TRBV7-8; d_gene: TRBD1; abundance: NA; CDR3nt: TGTGCCAGCAGCGGAAGACAGGGAAATTCCAATCCCAATCAGCCCCAGCATTTT; CDR3aa: CASSGRQGNSNPNQPQHF
j_gene: TRBJ1-2; v_gene: TRBV7-2; d_gene: NA; abundance: NA; CDR3nt: TGTGCCAGCAGCCCTACTAGGGCAGGGAACTATGGCTACACCTTC; CDR3aa: CASSPTRAGNYGYTF
j_gene: TRBJ2-5; v_gene: TRBV7-3; d_gene: TRBD2; abundance: NA; CDR3nt: TGTGCCAGCAGCTTAACGGCCAGCGGGATGGGAGAGACCCAGTACTTC; CDR3aa: CASSLTASGMGETQYF
j_gene: TRBJ2-2; v_gene: TRBV10-2; d_gene: NA; abundance: NA; CDR3nt: TGCGCCAGCAGTGATCGGGTTGGAAAGAACACCGGGGAGCTGTTTTTT; CDR3aa: CASSDRVGKNTGELFF
j_gene: TRBJ2-7; v_gene: TRBV5-1; d_gene: NA; abundance: NA; CDR3nt: TGCGCCAGCAGACAGGAGGCGGGAAGCTCCTACGAGCAGTACTTC; CDR3aa: CASRQEAGSSYEQYF
j_gene: TRBJ2-3; v_gene: TRBV7-3; d_gene: TRBD1; abundance: NA; CDR3nt: TGTGCCAGCAGCTTGTCGGCAGGGGGCAGTTCAGATACGCAGTATTTT; CDR3aa: CASSLSAGGSSDTQYF
j_gene: TRBJ2-5; v_gene: TRBV4-1; d_gene: TRBD2; abundance: NA; CDR3nt: TGCGCCAGCAGCCATCCGGGACTAGCGGGAGGGGTACAAGAGACCCAGTACTTC; CDR3aa: CASSHPGLAGGVQETQYF
j_gene: TRBJ2-7; v_gene: TRBV5-1; d_gene: NA; abundance: NA; CDR3nt: TGCGCCAGCAGCTTGGCCGGGCAGGGAGGTTACGAGCAGTACTTC; CDR3aa: CASSLAGQGGYEQYF
j_gene: TRBJ2-7; v_gene: TRBV11-3; d_gene: TRBD2; abundance: NA; CDR3nt: TGTGCCAGCAGCTTTCTAGCGGGAGCTCACTACGAGCAGTACTTC; CDR3aa: CASSFLAGAHYEQYF
j_gene: TRBJ2-3; v_gene: TRBV7-2; d_gene: TRBD2; abundance: NA; CDR3nt: TGTGCCAGCAGTATACTAGCGTCAGATACGCAGTATTTT; CDR3aa: CASSILASDTQYF